This T cell receptor beta chain was retrieved from a study of blood T cell repertoires in COVID-19. Turning to the study itself: From T cells, B-cell-depleted T cells, or PBMCs came the material, which was cDNA or gDNA.

Some clones are missing from TCRdb's copy, which holds only in-frame ones; the method was immunoSEQ multiplex PCR. The sample records over 150,000 clones, around 87% being singletons. V was cut by 0 bases and J by 4 bases, with 19 bases left in between. In germline, CDR1 is SGHTA, CDR2 FQGNSA. This CDR3 has 18 residues. This chain uses TRBV7-2 with TRBJ1-5; no definite D call. This receptor was taken from a man aged 55 to 70 with COVID-19, enrolled during active disease. Sequencing was done on a sample of peripheral blood. The CDR3 sequence is CASSLARTGPGPNQPQHF. CDR3 nucleotides: TGTGCCAGCAGCTTAGCTAGAACTGGGCCAGGCCCAAATCAGCCCCAGCATTTT.